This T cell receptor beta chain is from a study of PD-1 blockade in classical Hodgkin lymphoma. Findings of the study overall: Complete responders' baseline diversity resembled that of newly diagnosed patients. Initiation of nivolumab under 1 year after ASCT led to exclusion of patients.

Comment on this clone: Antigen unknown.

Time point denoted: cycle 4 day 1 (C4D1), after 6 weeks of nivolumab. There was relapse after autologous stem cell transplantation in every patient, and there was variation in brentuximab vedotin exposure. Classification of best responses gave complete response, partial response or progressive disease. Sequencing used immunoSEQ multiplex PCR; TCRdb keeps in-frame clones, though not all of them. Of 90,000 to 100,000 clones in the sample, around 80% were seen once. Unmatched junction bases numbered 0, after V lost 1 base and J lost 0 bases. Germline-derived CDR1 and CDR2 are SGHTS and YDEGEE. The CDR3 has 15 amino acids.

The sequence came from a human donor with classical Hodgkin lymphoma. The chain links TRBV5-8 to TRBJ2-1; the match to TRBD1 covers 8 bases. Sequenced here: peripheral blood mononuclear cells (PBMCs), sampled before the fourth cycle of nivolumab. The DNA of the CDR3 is TGTGCCAGCAGCTTGCAGGGGGCCTCCTACAATGAGCAGTTCTTC. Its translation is CASSLQGASYNEQFF. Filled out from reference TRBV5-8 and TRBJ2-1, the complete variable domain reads EAGVTQSPTHLIKTRGQQATLRCSPISGHTSVYWYQQALGLGLQFLLWYDEGEERNRGNFPPRFSGRQFPNYSSELNVNALELEDSALYLCASSLQGASYNEQFFGPGTRLTVL.